The 18 T cell receptor beta chains reported below all come from one sample, sequenced in a study of control samples from healthy donors and cancer patients. Some clones are missing from TCRdb's copy, which holds only in-frame ones; the method was immunoSEQ multiplex PCR. This sample has fewer than 85,000 clones, with about 88% found just once. The sample consisted of blood. These receptors were collected from a man in his fifties in good health.

This rearrangement joins TRBV6-6 to TRBJ1-1; TRBD1 might be the D (6 bases). V lost 2 bases to trimming and J lost 7 bases, with 11 bases between them. There are 13 residues in the CDR3. The germline V gene has CDR1 MNHNY and CDR2 SVGAGI (reference sequence). The CDR3 DNA sequence: TGTGCCAGCAGTTACCTCGGACAGAGTGAAGCTTTCTTT. Residues: CASSYLGQSEAFF.

The J gene is TRBJ1-2, the V gene TRBV6-5; D possibly corresponds to TRBD1 (6 bases). V was shortened by 7 bases and J by 4 bases, with 13 bases between the two germline ends. Germline V lookup: CDR1 MNHEY, CDR2 SVGAGI. The CDR3 is 13 amino acids. CDR3 sequence (DNA): TGTGCCAGCATCACTACGACAGGCTATGGCTACACCTTC. Residues: CASITTTGYGYTF.

The V call is TRBV19, the J call TRBJ1-5; D might be TRBD1 (6 bases). The germline V gene has CDR1 LNHDA and CDR2 SQIVND (reference sequence). Trimming removed 5 bases at V and 0 bases at J, with 11 bases between. The CDR3 consists of 15 residues. In nucleotides, the CDR3 is TGTGCCAGTAGTGGACAGAGACCTAGCAATCAGCCCCAGCATTTT. Protein product: CASSGQRPSNQPQHF.

The chain uses TRBV6-5 and TRBJ2-7; 9 bases align to TRBD2. The V gene end was trimmed by 3 bases and the J gene end by 2 bases; junction bases not matched to a gene: 8. Germline CDR1 reads MNHEY; CDR2 reads SVGAGI. This CDR3 contains 16 residues. CDR3 region: CASSYRTSVITYEQYF. The CDR3 DNA reads TGTGCCAGCAGTTATCGGACTAGCGTAATTACCTACGAGCAGTACTTC.

This chain uses TRBV3-1 (or the pseudogene TRBV3-2) with TRBJ2-5; TRBD2 matches 7 bases. Germline assignment: CDR1 LGHDT and CDR2 YNNKEL (reference sequence). The V and J ends lost 0 bases and 1 base, in that order; junction bases with no gene match: 2. The CDR3 is made up of 15 amino acids. CDR3 amino acids: CASSQEGRAQETQYF. The CDR3 DNA sequence: TGTGCCAGCAGCCAAGAAGGGAGGGCCCAAGAGACCCAGTACTTC.

CDR3 sequence (DNA): TGTGCCAGCAGCTTAGGGGGCTTTGAGCAGTTCTTC. It is translated as CASSLGGFEQFF. The chain joins TRBV7-9 to TRBJ2-1; D might be TRBD1 (5 bases). Germline-derived CDR1 and CDR2 are SEHNR and FQNEAQ (reference sequence). CDR3 size: 12 residues. The V and J ends lost 1 base and 9 bases respectively, with 7 bases between them. Full variable domain (outside the CDR3, taken from reference TRBV7-9 and TRBJ2-1): DTGVSQNPRHKITKRGQNVTFRCDPISEHNRLYWYRQTLGQGPEFLTYFQNEAQLEKSRLLSDRFSAERPKGSFSTLEIQRTEQGDSAMYLCASSLGGFEQFFGPGTRLTVL.

This clone was seen once. The chain uses TRBV6-6 and TRBJ1-5, with D unclear. The CDR3 loop spans 13 amino acids. With 6 bases removed from V and 7 bases from J, the gap between germline ends came to 13 bases. Germline CDR1 reads MNHNY; CDR2 reads SVGAGI (reference sequence). The CDR3 nucleotides are TGTGCCAGCAGGACCGGGAGACGGCAGCCCCAGCATTTT. Translation: CASRTGRRQPQHF.

DNA of the CDR3: TGTGCCAGCAGCTTCGGCCTCGGGATCCCGGGGGATACGCAGTATTTT. This translates into CASSFGLGIPGDTQYF. The V and J genes are TRBV7-9 and TRBJ2-3, with TRBD2 as a possible D gene (5 bases). Trimming took 3 bases from V and 6 from J, leaving 19 bases between them. From germline, CDR1 is SEHNR and CDR2 FQNEAQ (reference sequence). This CDR3 spans 16 amino acids.

This clone was found a few times. The V gene is TRBV5-8, the J gene TRBJ2-3; 15 bases fit TRBD2. Looked up from germline, CDR1 is SGHTS and CDR2 is YDEGEE. The ends lost 10 bases at V and 6 bases at J; junction bases unmatched: 9. This CDR3 has 15 amino acids. In DNA form, the CDR3 reads TGTGCCGTCGGACTAGCGGGGGGGCCAAGGGATACGCAGTATTTT. Translating it yields CAVGLAGGPRDTQYF.

The count of this clone is one. V is TRBV18 and J is TRBJ1-2, with a possible D match to TRBD1 (5 bases). CDR3 length: 13 amino acids. The germline V gene encodes CDR1 KGHSH and CDR2 LQKENI. Trimming took off 6 bases at V and 2 bases at J, with 10 bases between the two ends. The CDR3 nucleotides are TGTGCCAGCTCCCAACAGGAGAACTATGGCTACACCTTC. It is translated as CASSQQENYGYTF.

The chain links TRBV12-3 or TRBV12-4 to TRBJ1-2; TRBD1 matches at 7 bases. The CDR3 sequence is 13 residues long. With V trimmed by 8 bases and J by 5 bases, 8 bases remained unmatched. The CDR3 sequence is CASLGQPGYGYTF. For the CDR3, the DNA is TGTGCCAGCCTGGGACAGCCTGGGTATGGCTACACCTTC.

The V and J genes are TRBV9 and TRBJ1-3; D unresolved. Germline V gene sequence: CDR1 SGDLS, CDR2 YYNGEE. The CDR3 sequence is 14 residues long. V gave up 4 bases and J gave up 0 bases, with 8 bases separating them. The CDR3 reads CASSTLGSGNTIYF. Here the CDR3 DNA reads TGTGCCAGCAGCACCCTAGGCTCTGGAAACACCATATATTTT.

This clone was detected only once. CDR3 nucleotides: TGCGCCAGCAGCTTGGCCGGGACAGGGGGGACCGGGGAGCTGTTTTTT. This sequence encodes CASSLAGTGGTGELFF. The chain employs TRBV5-1 and TRBJ2-2, with 11 bases fitting TRBD1. Germline-derived CDR1 and CDR2 are SGHRS and YFSETQ. V shed 0 bases and J 5 bases; nucleotides not matched to a gene: 3. This CDR3 has 16 amino acids.

The chain is built from TRBV6-5 and TRBJ1-2; D is possibly TRBD1 (6 bases). The ends were cut back, 7 bases at V and 2 bases at J, with 11 bases in the middle. Germline V gene data show CDR1 as MNHEY and CDR2 as SVGAGI. This CDR3 has 13 amino acids. This CDR3 is CASKNGGNYGYTF. As DNA, the CDR3 is TGTGCCAGCAAAAATGGGGGCAACTATGGCTACACCTTC.

The chain couples TRBV11-3 to TRBJ2-2, with 11 bases fitting TRBD2. Germline lookup yields CDR1 SGHNT and CDR2 YENEEA. J was trimmed by 8 bases and V by 3 bases; bases with no gene match: 8. CDR3 length equals 16 residues. CDR3 sequence: CASSFRMTSGVGELFF. In nucleotides, the CDR3 is TGTGCCAGCAGCTTTCGAATGACTAGCGGGGTTGGGGAGCTGTTTTTT. The full variable domain, completed using reference TRBV11-3 and TRBJ2-2, is EAGVVQSPRYKIIEKKQPVAFWCNPISGHNTLYWYLQNLGQGPELLIRYENEEAVDDSQLPKDRFSAERLKGVDSTLKIQPAELGDSAVYLCASSFRMTSGVGELFFGEGSRLTVL.

The chain employs TRBV10-3 and TRBJ2-7; D is perhaps TRBD2 (6 bases). The length of the CDR3 is 14 residues. V shed 7 bases and J shed 0 bases, with 13 bases lying between them. Germline CDR1 and CDR2: ENHRY and SYGVKD. CDR3 sequence: CAIKWRESSYEQYF. Written as DNA, the CDR3 is TGTGCCATCAAATGGAGGGAGAGCTCCTACGAGCAGTACTTC.

CDR3 coding DNA: TGTGCCAGCAGCCCTACCAAGCGGGGTGCGCAGTATTTT. It codes for CASSPTKRGAQYF. V is TRBV3-1 (or the pseudogene TRBV3-2) and J is TRBJ2-3, with 7 bases aligning to TRBD2. The CDR3 spans 13 residues. Trimming took 4 bases from V and 10 from J; bases not matched to a gene: 8. In germline, CDR1 is LGHDT, CDR2 YNNKEL (reference sequence).

V usage is TRBV11-1 and J usage is TRBJ2-6; D may be TRBD1 (5 bases). Germline lookup yields CDR1 SGHAT and CDR2 FQDESV (reference sequence). V lost 3 bases and J lost 1, with 7 bases in between. The CDR3 totals 15 residues. Written as DNA, the CDR3 is TGTGCCAGCAGCTTTGACAGATCTGGGGCCAACGTCCTGACTTTC. Translated: CASSFDRSGANVLTF.